The entry that follows covers one T cell receptor (beta chain) sequence. The clone's antigen remains unknown. No clone much larger than this one lies a single base away; base qualities are absent. V sheds 3 bases and J sheds 0 bases, leaving 9 bases between their ends. The CDR3 numbers 15 residues from cysteine through phenylalanine. Kept here is only the CDR3 DNA, which spans 45 bases and is read in frame from base 1. For CDR1 and CDR2, the germline V gene (reference sequence) lists SEHNR and FQNEAQ. Donors were healthy HIV-negative adults with no recently reported acute infections or vaccinations. Every donor was a Caucasian adult living in Nashville, Tennessee, USA. CD4+ T cells were enriched through magnetic negative selection, after which naive cells were positively selected on CD45RA and the remaining negative fraction served as the memory subset. After blood collection by leukapheresis, PBMCs were isolated using Ficoll-Histopaque density gradient centrifugation and then cryopreserved in the vapor phase of liquid nitrogen. Purity and quantity of every magnetically sorted T cell population were checked by analytical flow cytometry. Genomic DNA was isolated from every sorted fraction and measured by UV absorbance on a Nanodrop 2000c.

Using the deep immunoSEQ assay, TCR CDR3 regions were amplified from genomic DNA by multiplex PCR. Extracted genomic DNA from each cell subset was distributed evenly across all wells of several immunoSEQ 96-well plates, and each plate was treated as a replicate. For sorted subsets, around 0.2 ug genomic DNA, equal to tens of thousands of T cell genomes, was loaded into each replicate PCR. The purified libraries were quantified using a Qubit 3.0 fluorometer, sized with a Bioanalyzer 2100, and then quantified again using the KAPA Library Quantification kit. Each immunoSEQ 96-well plate was sequenced on its own single-read 150-cycle Illumina NextSeq 550 flow cell. The authors' analysis ran thus. The immunoSEQ output contained only junctional sequences without quality scores, so filtering could not match that applied to full-length reads. To assign V/J genes and CDR3, sequences were annotated using PyIR, a Python wrapper for IgBLAST v1.9, with IMGT germline references. Reads were removed for weak V/J assignments (E-value above 1e-6), missing CDR3, stop codons, out-of-frame junctions, or ambiguous translated residues. A V3J clonotype was defined by an identical inferred V gene, J gene, and CDR3 amino acid sequence. The percentage overlap between two repertoires was calculated by dividing the number of shared unique clonotypes by the size of the smaller repertoire. RTK rarefaction, the Chao1 estimator, and Recon v2.1 estimates of unobserved clonotypes were used to assess repertoire richness. For all TCRbeta clonotypes obtained by the gDNA method from a few donors, generation probabilities were computed with OLGA. Imported from immuneACCESS, the table was reduced by TCRdb to in-frame sequences with V and J called. These copies leave out some clones; in studies compared against another copy, an unresolved V gene accounts for under half, and the cause of the remainder is not known. V, J and clone size are taken as reported in that table, and D and trimming were inferred from the DNA itself. In this sample the table shows around 1.6 million clones, nearly 99% of which occur a single time. Clones ranked in the top ten supply approximately 0.44% of the sample.

The source of the sample is a study of shared clonotypes between healthy human individuals (dated by TCRdb to the early 2020s). Some background on the complete study: The cohort included a few men and a couple of women between 18 and 49 years of age. Different laboratories and diverse techniques were used to prepare libraries and sequence TCR repertoires, to increase sequencing depth and limit assay-specific biases. For each donor, three plates each were used for CD4 naive and CD4 memory, two plates were used for CD8 naive, and one plate was used for CD8 memory. To estimate repertoire size and how much clonotype sharing occurs between individuals, the study deeply sequenced the blood TCR repertoires of a handful of healthy adults. Each donor's leukapheresis produced roughly between roughly 0.94 and 9.5 billion PBMCs. Results and caveats for the whole study, not just this receptor: Naive subsets generally had larger estimated clonotype richness than memory subsets. Even with the large sequencing depth, rarefaction of the sorted-subset datasets indicated that sequencing was incomplete. Only blood was sampled, and tissue TCR repertoires likely differ from those in blood. When a handful of donors were compared, the shared fraction of clonotypes was 5% to 6.5% for naive CD4, less than 4% for naive CD8, 2.3% for memory CD4, and 0.3% to 0.5% for memory CD8. Compared with non-shared clonotypes, clonotypes shared by all four sorted-subset donors had higher generation probabilities. Pairwise subsampling indicated that sequencing depth was expected to affect the degree of clonotype sharing among donors. The genetic and exposure-history diversity represented was limited by the small number of donors.

This chain joins TRBV7-9 to TRBJ2-1; matching of 6 bases hints at TRBD1 as the D gene. Sequencing used naive CD4+ T cells sorted from blood. Sample cell subset or site, as interpreted from the label and publication: CD45RA+ positively selected. The receptor's source is a man aged 25-45 years in good health. The DNA sequence is given as TGTGCCAGCAGCTTCAGGGGAAGCTCCTACAATGAGCAGTTCTTC. Translation gives CASSFRGSSYNEQFF.